Following are 15 T cell receptor beta chains from one sample sequenced in a study of blood T cell repertoires in COVID-19. The data were produced by immunoSEQ multiplex PCR, yet TCRdb's version contains in-frame clones alone and is incomplete. Of approximately 110,000 clones in the sample, approximately 86% are singletons; the top ten hold approximately 0.81%. Source material: peripheral blood. The receptors shown here come from a woman in her fifties or sixties with active or convalescent COVID-19.

CDR3: CASSPGTGGSPLHF. CDR3 coding DNA: TGCGCCAGCAGCCCCGGGACAGGGGGGTCACCCCTCCACTTT. The gene calls are TRBV5-1 and TRBJ1-6; 11 bases are a match to TRBD1. Germline V gives CDR1 SGHRS, CDR2 YFSETQ. With V trimmed by 4 bases and J by 10 bases, 4 bases remained unmatched. The CDR3 consists of 14 residues.

A single count supports this clone. This rearrangement joins TRBV9 to TRBJ2-1; TRBD2 matches 7 bases. Germline assignment: CDR1 SGDLS and CDR2 YYNGEE. The CDR3 is made up of 16 amino acids. V shed 4 bases and J 7 bases; nucleotides not matched to a gene: 14. This CDR3 is CASSPSIRGDMNEQFF. The CDR3 coding sequence is TGTGCCAGCAGCCCTTCCATACGGGGGGATATGAATGAGCAGTTCTTC. Full variable domain (outside the CDR3, taken from reference TRBV9 and TRBJ2-1): DSGVTQTPKHLITATGQRVTLRCSPRSGDLSVYWYQQSLDQGLQFLIQYYNGEERAKGNILERFSAQQFPDLHSELNLSSLELGDSALYFCASSPSIRGDMNEQFFGPGTRLTVL.

The rearrangement joins TRBV4-3 to TRBJ2-1, with TRBD2 identical over 9 bases. The length of the CDR3 is 16 residues. V was pared by 0 bases and J by 6 bases, with 6 bases of the junction left unmatched. Germline CDR1 and CDR2: LGHNA and YSLEER. In DNA, the CDR3 is TGCGCCAGCAGCCAAGATCAACTAGCGGGTCGCAATGAGCAGTTCTTC. Its protein product is CASSQDQLAGRNEQFF.

This clone occurred a few times. The V call is TRBV19, the J call TRBJ2-1, with 7 bases aligning to TRBD1. The V gene's germline CDR1 is LNHDA and CDR2 SQIVND (reference sequence). The V gene end was trimmed by 6 bases and the J gene end by 7 bases; junction bases not matched to a gene: 12. CDR3 length: 15 residues. The CDR3 reads CASSEQGFGLNEQFF. CDR3 bases: TGTGCCAGTAGCGAACAGGGGTTCGGATTGAATGAGCAGTTCTTC.

In its sample, this clone was seen a few times. V and J are TRBV27 and TRBJ1-5; D may be TRBD1 (5 bases). The CDR3 has 16 residues. Trimming took off 0 bases at V and 1 base at J, with 10 bases between the two ends. In germline, CDR1 is MNHEY, CDR2 SMNVEV (reference sequence). The CDR3 is CASSLSGGSSNQPQHF. The CDR3 DNA reads as TGTGCCAGCAGTTTATCGGGGGGATCGAGCAATCAGCCCCAGCATTTT.

J is TRBJ2-7 and V is TRBV29-1; D not resolved. The V gene lost 4 bases and the J gene lost 0 bases, with 13 bases spanning the gap. The CDR3 runs 14 residues. Germline V gives CDR1 SQVTM, CDR2 ANQGSEA. CDR3 in amino acids: CSVGFSVYSYEQYF. The CDR3 nucleotides read TGCAGCGTTGGATTCAGCGTCTACTCCTACGAGCAGTACTTC.

The CDR3 reads CASLPGPPFYNSPLHF. The CDR3 nucleotides read TGTGCCAGCCTTCCGGGTCCTCCCTTTTATAATTCACCCCTCCACTTT. The V call is TRBV2, the J call TRBJ1-6; D is uncertain. Germline assignment: CDR1 SNHLY and CDR2 FYNNEI. V was pared by 8 bases and J by 4 bases, with 18 bases between. The CDR3 has 16 residues.

V usage is TRBV24-1 and J usage is TRBJ1-2; no clear D. Germline lookup yields CDR1 KGHDR and CDR2 SFDVKD. V was trimmed by 3 bases and J by 5 bases, leaving 6 bases between them. This CDR3 is built from 12 residues. The CDR3 sequence: CATSDAAYGYTF. As DNA, the CDR3 is TGTGCCACCAGTGATGCGGCTTATGGCTACACCTTC.

This clone was recorded only once. CDR3 protein: CAIRDSPGQGTYEQYF. The CDR3 region has the DNA TGTGCCATCAGAGATTCCCCGGGACAGGGAACCTACGAGCAGTACTTC. The chain is built from TRBV10-3 and TRBJ2-7, with 9 bases matching TRBD1. Germline V gene data show CDR1 as ENHRY and CDR2 as SYGVKD. The CDR3 extends over 16 amino acids. V was clipped by 6 bases and J by 2 bases; unmatched bases: 11.

This sequence joins TRBV28 and TRBJ1-2, with no clear D. Germline V gives CDR1 MDHEN, CDR2 SYDVKM. CDR3 size: 15 residues. V was clipped by 3 bases and J by 1 base, with 12 bases between them. CDR3 loop: CASSFAQSVNYGYTF. CDR3 nucleotides: TGTGCCAGCAGTTTTGCACAGTCCGTTAACTATGGCTACACCTTC.

This clone was counted between two and nine times. The chain uses TRBV18 and TRBJ1-5, with D unresolved. The CDR3 spans 15 residues. Trimming took 4 bases from V and 2 from J, leaving 12 bases between them. Germline V gene lookup returns CDR1 KGHSH and CDR2 LQKENI. CDR3 protein: CASSLTPGGNQPQHF. The CDR3 DNA sequence: TGTGCCAGCTCACTAACCCCCGGGGGCAATCAGCCCCAGCATTTT.

This chain joins TRBV6-5 and TRBJ2-5, with 11 positions matching TRBD1. CDR1 is MNHEY and CDR2 is SVGAGI in the germline V gene. This CDR3 contains 15 residues. Trimming cost V 6 bases and J 5 bases; bases outside gene matches: 8. The CDR3 sequence is CASSLGTGGAETQYF. CDR3 nucleotide sequence: TGTGCCAGCAGCCTTGGGACAGGGGGAGCGGAGACCCAGTACTTC.

The CDR3 DNA follows: TGCAGCGTTGATGGGGACAGGGACTACTACAATGAGCAGTTCTTC. Translation: CSVDGDRDYYNEQFF. The chain links TRBV29-1 to TRBJ2-1; 9 nucleotides align to TRBD1. In germline, CDR1 is SQVTM, CDR2 ANQGSEA. J was trimmed by 3 bases and V by 3 bases; bases with no gene match: 6. The CDR3 runs 15 residues.

This clone appeared a few times. CDR3 residues: CASSIRAGMETQFF. Here the CDR3 DNA reads TGTGCCAGTAGTATCCGCGCAGGGATGGAAACTCAGTTCTTC. The V call is TRBV19, the J call TRBJ2-1; perhaps TRBD1 as D (5 bases). The germline V gene encodes CDR1 LNHDA and CDR2 SQIVND (reference sequence). V was shortened by 3 bases and J by 13 bases, with 19 bases between the two germline ends. This CDR3 spans 14 amino acids.

This sequence joins TRBV28 and TRBJ1-1; D possibly corresponds to TRBD1 (5 bases). In germline, CDR1 is MDHEN, CDR2 SYDVKM. V lost 8 bases, J lost 11 bases, and 21 bases lay in between. The CDR3 spans 13 residues. The CDR3 is CASVLGREWMAFF. The CDR3 DNA sequence: TGTGCCAGCGTTTTGGGGCGGGAATGGATGGCTTTCTTT.